These 5 T cell receptor beta chains were all obtained from the same sample, sequenced in a study of shared clonotypes between healthy human individuals. Here immunoSEQ multiplex PCR was the method, and the copy in TCRdb shows in-frame clones only, minus some. This table has 2 million to 2.5 million clones, less than 95% appearing once. Sequencing was performed on naive CD4+ T cells from PBMCs. The sample's subset: CD45RA+ positively selected. These receptors all come from a man aged 18-30 years in good health. Some clones in this sample may be carry-over from other donors' samples.

This clone appeared once. V and J are TRBV5-3 and TRBJ1-2, with D maybe TRBD1 (5 bases). TRBV5-3 is marked as an open reading frame, function uncertain. Trimming removed 2 bases at V and 7 bases at J, with 12 bases between. This CDR3 comprises 13 residues. CDR3 DNA: TGTGCCAGAAGCTTTGGGACTACGGGTGGCTACACCTTC. Protein sequence: CARSFGTTGGYTF.

The chain is built from TRBV6-1 and TRBJ2-7; TRBD2 aligns across 14 bases. This CDR3 contains 18 residues. Germline V gives CDR1 MNHNS, CDR2 SASEGT. V lost 2 bases, J lost 3 bases, and 9 bases stayed unmatched. Here the CDR3 reads CASSEMGPGLAGVYEQYF. The CDR3 DNA is TGTGCCAGCAGTGAAATGGGGCCGGGACTAGCGGGAGTCTACGAGCAGTACTTC.

This clone came up once. This chain connects TRBV5-5 to TRBJ2-1; D gene ambiguous. Trimming took 3 bases from V and 7 from J, leaving 14 bases between them. Germline loops: CDR1 SGHKS, CDR2 YYEKEE (reference sequence). This CDR3 has 14 amino acids. The CDR3 DNA reads as TGTGCCAGCAGCTCCCGGGTCGACCTTAATGAGCAGTTCTTC. It codes for CASSSRVDLNEQFF. Drawing the rest from reference TRBV5-5 and TRBJ2-1, the complete variable domain is DAGVTQSPTHLIKTRGQQVTLRCSPISGHKSVSWYQQVLGQGPQFIFQYYEKEERGRGNFPDRFSARQFPNYSSELNVNALLLGDSALYLCASSSRVDLNEQFFGPGTRLTVL.

This sequence joins TRBV2 and TRBJ2-5; D perhaps matches TRBD2 (6 bases). Matching the DNA end better, TRBJ2-7 makes the J call doubtful. This CDR3 has 18 residues. The germline V gene encodes CDR1 SNHLY and CDR2 FYNNEI. CDR3 amino acids: CASSVGPLGSPNLYEQYF. In DNA, the CDR3 is TGTGCCAGCAGTGTAGGCCCCCTCGGGAGTCCTAATCTCTACGAGCAGTACTTC.

J is TRBJ1-5 and V is TRBV13, with no clear D. From germline, CDR1 is PRHDT and CDR2 FYEKMQ (reference sequence). The V end lost 0 bases, the J end lost 7 bases, and 7 bases lay between the germline ends. The CDR3 length is 13 residues. The CDR3 reads CASSLGIAQPQHF. Here the CDR3 DNA reads TGTGCCAGCAGCTTAGGAATAGCGCAGCCCCAGCATTTT.